This TCR beta chain was sequenced for a study of shared clonotypes between healthy human individuals. Naive-designated CD8 cells lacked CD45RO, were positively enriched for CCR7, and omitted terminally differentiated effector memory CD45RA+ cells. Notes on this clone: Its antigen is currently unknown.

The data were produced by immunoSEQ multiplex PCR, yet TCRdb's version contains in-frame clones alone and is incomplete. The sample contains about 2.2 million clones, about 93% of which appear only once. Study outcomes and limitations: The four-donor shared clonotypes exceeded non-shared clonotypes in generation probability, with non-shared ones scoring lower. Clonotype sharing among donors was thought likely to change with sequencing depth.

With 1 base clipped from V and 3 bases from J, the junction kept 6 bases outside the gene matches. The CDR3 is 17 residues long. Germline lookup yields CDR1 ENHRY and CDR2 SYGVKD. The gene calls are TRBV10-3 and TRBJ2-3; 11 positions match TRBD2. The sequenced sample was naive CD8+ T cells from PBMCs. The sequence was obtained from a man younger than 35 in good health. Some clones in this sample may be carry-over from other donors' samples. The CDR3 DNA reads as TGTGCCATCAGTGAGTTATTAGCGGGAGGGGCGACAGATACGCAGTATTTT. Amino acid sequence: CAISELLAGGATDTQYF.